This is a list of T cell receptor beta chains from one sample in a study of monozygotic twins with inflammatory bowel disease. TCRdb re-called the 5' RACE reads; one entry per CDR3 protein, DNA not given. The sample spans 300,000 to 350,000 distinct CDR3 sequences; the ten largest clones claim approximately 2%. The sample was blood. The source is a human donor with ulcerative colitis or Crohn's disease, or a healthy co-twin of an affected twin (not recorded which). CDR3s include the opening cysteine and the closing phenylalanine or tryptophan.

J gene,V gene,CDR3 protein
TRBJ1-2,TRBV28,CASSLRTLRYGYTF
TRBJ2-1,TRBV2,CASSARTLLNSYNEQFF
TRBJ2-3,TRBV29-1,CSVEKRGGLVDTQYF
TRBJ2-1,TRBV27,CATKPSSYNEQFF
TRBJ1-4,TRBV29-1,CSVEESATNEKLFF
TRBJ2-3,TRBV15,CATSRLSSGGVDTQYF
TRBJ2-2,TRBV5-1,CASSSGQSANTGELFF
TRBJ2-5,TRBV5-1,CASSFTGETQYF
TRBJ2-3,TRBV5-1,CASSPGTSGIGDTQYF
TRBJ1-6,TRBV28,CASRLGSLNSPLHF
TRBJ2-1,TRBV7-9,CASSFGLAGHEQFF
TRBJ1-2,TRBV4-1,CASSQGLSGTAPYGYTF
TRBJ1-1,TRBV29-1,CSVQGLMNTEAFF
TRBJ2-1,TRBV27,CASSSGSLIDEQFF
TRBJ2-7,TRBV3-1,CASSSRSSGTYEQYF
TRBJ2-1,TRBV20-1,CSARMAGGLNEQFF
TRBJ2-3,TRBV9,CASSVGLAGDGPDTQYF
TRBJ2-7,TRBV5-1,CASSQTNAVGTSYEQYF
TRBJ2-1,TRBV20-1,CSGSRGGGQFF
TRBJ2-7,TRBV7-2,CASSLEAQTGYEQYF
TRBJ2-2,TRBV20-1,CSAPGLRRSGELFF
TRBJ2-7,TRBV4-3,CASSQSDRSYEQYF
TRBJ2-5,TRBV5-1,CASSLGRSQETQYF
TRBJ1-2,TRBV28,CASRYTPGHPNYGYTF
TRBJ2-5,TRBV29-1,CSVEDTGGHQETQYF
TRBJ2-1,TRBV5-1,CASSSSSSRSYNEQFF
TRBJ2-7,TRBV28,CASSSLAGTSGSFYEQYF
TRBJ2-1,TRBV2,CASSVVAEEQFF
TRBJ2-2,TRBV5-1,CASSSQGYNTGELFF
TRBJ1-4,TRBV25-1,CASSEAGGEKLFF
TRBJ2-4,TRBV15,CATSRDAGTGVNIQYF
TRBJ2-6,TRBV5-5,CASSWGDSGANVLTF
TRBJ2-5,TRBV7-2,CASSLSSGEATQYF
TRBJ2-7,TRBV18,CASSPVRNGPIEQYF
TRBJ2-5,TRBV4-1,CASSQGLQGETQYF
TRBJ1-1,TRBV28,CASSPYRQVNTEAFF
TRBJ2-3,TRBV14,CASSRGLAWDTQYF
TRBJ1-1,TRBV20-1,CSAPSLATEAFF
TRBJ2-2,TRBV12-3/TRBV12-4,CASSLPSGPGTSNTGELFF
TRBJ2-7,TRBV29-1,CSVRTSGSYEQYF
TRBJ1-1,TRBV9,CASSVVVTPNTEAFF